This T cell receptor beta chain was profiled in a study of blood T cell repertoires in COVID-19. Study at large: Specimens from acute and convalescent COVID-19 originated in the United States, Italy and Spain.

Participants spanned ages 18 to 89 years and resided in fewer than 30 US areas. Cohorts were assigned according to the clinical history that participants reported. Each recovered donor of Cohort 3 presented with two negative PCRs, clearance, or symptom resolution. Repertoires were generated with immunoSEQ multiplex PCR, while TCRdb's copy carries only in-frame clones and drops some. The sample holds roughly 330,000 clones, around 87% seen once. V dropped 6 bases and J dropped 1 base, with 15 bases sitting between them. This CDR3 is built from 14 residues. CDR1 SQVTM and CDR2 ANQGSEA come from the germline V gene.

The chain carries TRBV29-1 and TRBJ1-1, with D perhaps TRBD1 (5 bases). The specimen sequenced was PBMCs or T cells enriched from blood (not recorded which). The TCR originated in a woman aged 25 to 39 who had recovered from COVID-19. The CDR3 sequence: CSVATGGRNTEAFF. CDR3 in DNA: TGCAGCGTCGCTACGGGGGGGAGGAACACTGAAGCTTTCTTT.